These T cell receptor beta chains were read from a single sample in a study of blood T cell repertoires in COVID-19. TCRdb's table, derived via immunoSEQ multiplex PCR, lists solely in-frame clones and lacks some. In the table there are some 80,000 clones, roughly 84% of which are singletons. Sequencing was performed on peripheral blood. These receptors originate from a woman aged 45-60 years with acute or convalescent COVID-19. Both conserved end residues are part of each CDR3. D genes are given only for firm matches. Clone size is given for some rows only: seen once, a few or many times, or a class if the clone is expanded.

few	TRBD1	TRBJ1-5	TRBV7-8	TGTGCCAGCAGCTTAGACGAATGGGACAGCAAAAATCAGCCCCAGCATTTT	CASSLDEWDSKNQPQHF
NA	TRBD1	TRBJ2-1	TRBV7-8	TGTGCCAGCAGCAACCTAAGGGGGACAGGGGTCAATGAGCAGTTCTTC	CASSNLRGTGVNEQFF
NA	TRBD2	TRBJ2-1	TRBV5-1	TGCGCCAGCAGCCTAAAGACTAGCGGGGGCCTCTACAATGAGCAGTTCTTC	CASSLKTSGGLYNEQFF
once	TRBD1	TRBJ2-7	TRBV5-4	TGTGCCAGCAGCTCCCGGACAGGGCTCACCTACGAGCAGTACTTC	CASSSRTGLTYEQYF
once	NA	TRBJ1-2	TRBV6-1	TGTGCCAGCAGTGAAAGACAGTCGTATGGCTACACCTTC	CASSERQSYGYTF
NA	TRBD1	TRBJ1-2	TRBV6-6	TGTGCCAGCAGTTGGCCGGGACAGGGTGACTATGGCTACACCTTC	CASSWPGQGDYGYTF
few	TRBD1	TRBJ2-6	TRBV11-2	TGTGCCAGCAGCTTAGTAATAGGCGCGACAGGGACCCTGACTTTC	CASSLVIGATGTLTF
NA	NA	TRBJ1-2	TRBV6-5	TGTGCCAGCAGTTACCTAGGTTCGGGTCTTGGCTACACCTTC	CASSYLGSGLGYTF
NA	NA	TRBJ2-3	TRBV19	TGTGCCAGTAGTACCGTTACTAGAGGTACGCAGTATTTT	CASSTVTRGTQYF
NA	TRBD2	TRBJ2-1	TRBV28	TGTGCCGGACTAGGGCCAACCAATGAGCAGTTCTTC	CAGLGPTNEQFF
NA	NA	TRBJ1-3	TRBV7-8	TGTGCCAGCAGCTTATCGGGGGGGAACACCATATATTTT	CASSLSGGNTIYF
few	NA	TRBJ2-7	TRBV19	TGTGCCAGTAGGAGGATCAGGGTAAGTCGCGAGCAGTACTTC	CASRRIRVSREQYF
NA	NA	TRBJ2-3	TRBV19	TGTGCCAGTAGGAGGACAGCGTTAACAGATACGCAGTATTTT	CASRRTALTDTQYF
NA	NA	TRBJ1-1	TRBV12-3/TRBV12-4	TGTGCCAGCACCTCTCGGGGGGAAGCTTTCTTT	CASTSRGEAFF
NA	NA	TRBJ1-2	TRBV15	TGTGCCACCAGCAGCGAACTTATTCGGTGGGGCTACACCTTC	CATSSELIRWGYTF
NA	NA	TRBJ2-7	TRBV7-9	TGTGCCAGCAGCTTAGAGTGGGCCCTCGAGCAGTACTTC	CASSLEWALEQYF
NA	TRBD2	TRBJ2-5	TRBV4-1	TGCGCCAGCAGCCAAGTGTCTAGCGGGGGTGAGACCCAGTACTTC	CASSQVSSGGETQYF
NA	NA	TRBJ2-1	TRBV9	TGTGCCAGCAGCGTAGAAGGGGGAACCTACAATGAGCAGTTCTTC	CASSVEGGTYNEQFF